The 14 T cell receptor beta chains presented below share a single source sample, sequenced in a study of shared clonotypes between healthy human individuals. The data were produced by immunoSEQ multiplex PCR, yet TCRdb's version contains in-frame clones alone and is incomplete. The data contain 1,100,000 or so clones, 75% to 80% of them singletons. The sequencing input was memory CD4+ T cells from PBMCs. Subset meaning: CD45RA-negative fraction. The receptors were sampled from a man younger than 35 in good health. Some clones in this sample may be carry-over from other donors' samples.

This clone was seen only once. The chain joins TRBV27 to TRBJ2-1; tentative D call: TRBD1 (6 bases). The germline CDR1 and CDR2 sequences are MNHEY and SMNVEV (reference sequence). Deletions cut 1 base from V and 7 bases from J, with 14 bases between. The CDR3 has 15 amino acids. The CDR3 bases are TGTGCCAGCAGTTTATTTGGCACAGGGTGGAATGAGCAGTTCTTC. This sequence encodes CASSLFGTGWNEQFF.

The V gene is TRBV9, the J gene TRBJ2-7; 9 bases agree with TRBD1. Germline V gene sequence: CDR1 SGDLS, CDR2 YYNGEE. V lost 4 bases and J lost 0; bases outside the gene matches: 11. The CDR3 consists of 17 residues. The CDR3 loop is CASSNAPGTGSSYEQYF. For the CDR3, the DNA is TGTGCCAGCAGCAACGCCCCTGGGACAGGGAGCTCCTACGAGCAGTACTTC.

The chain is built from TRBV29-1 and TRBJ2-5; 9 bases match TRBD1. The CDR3 extends over 13 amino acids. Germline trimming cut 4 bases from V and 2 bases from J; bases unmatched to any gene: 2. CDR1 is SQVTM, CDR2 ANQGSEA, per germline. The CDR3 DNA follows: TGCAGCGTTGGAGGGACAGGGCAAGAGACCCAGTACTTC. It translates to CSVGGTGQETQYF.

The V call is TRBV28, the J call TRBJ1-1; the match to TRBD1 covers 9 bases. With V trimmed by 1 base and J by 3 bases, 3 bases remained unmatched. Germline V lookup: CDR1 MDHEN, CDR2 SYDVKM. The CDR3 has 15 residues. The CDR3 nucleotides are TGTGCCAGCAGTTTATCCCGACAGGGGGACACTGAAGCTTTCTTT. Amino acids: CASSLSRQGDTEAFF.

The chain couples TRBV5-8 to TRBJ1-3; tentatively, D is TRBD1 (5 bases). The length of the CDR3 is 15 residues. The germline gives CDR1 SGHTS, CDR2 YDEGEE. Trimming removed 2 bases from V and 8 bases from J, with 17 bases in between. The DNA for the CDR3 is TGTGCCAGCAGCTTTCGTGGGACTGAAGGTCACACCATATATTTT. Protein: CASSFRGTEGHTIYF.

The rearrangement joins TRBV29-1 to TRBJ1-4; D might be TRBD1 (5 bases). The germline V gene encodes CDR1 SQVTM and CDR2 ANQGSEA. The ends were cut back, 2 bases at V and 8 bases at J, with 15 bases in the middle. The CDR3 contains 14 residues. The CDR3 DNA reads TGCAGCGTTGAACTAGGGCAGGGTGGCGAAAAACTGTTTTTT. It yields the protein CSVELGQGGEKLFF. The full variable domain, in which reference TRBV29-1 and TRBJ1-4 provide the parts outside the CDR3, is SAVISQKPSRDICQRGTSLTIQCQVDSQVTMMFWYRQQPGQSLTLIATANQGSEATYESGFVIDKFPISRPNLTFSTLTVSNMSPEDSSIYLCSVELGQGGEKLFFGSGTQLSVL.

The CDR3 nucleotides are TGCGCCAGCCGGGCAGGGAATGAAAAACTGTTTTTT. Protein sequence: CASRAGNEKLFF. This rearrangement joins TRBV10-2 to TRBJ1-4; possibly TRBD1 for D (5 bases). The CDR3 runs to 12 residues. V was pared by 8 bases and J by 5 bases, with 9 bases between. Per germline, CDR1 WSHSY and CDR2 SAAADI.

The chain couples TRBV4-1 to TRBJ2-7; 7 bases align to TRBD1. This CDR3 spans 17 amino acids. Looked up from germline, CDR1 is MGHRA and CDR2 is YSYEKL. Losses at the gene ends were 1 base for V and 2 bases for J; bases not matched to a gene: 11. The CDR3 nucleotides read TGCGCCAGCAGCCAAGCGACTACAGGGGCCCGTACCTACGAGCAGTACTTC. Amino acid sequence: CASSQATTGARTYEQYF.

CDR3 amino acids: CASSPGHNQETQYF. CDR3 coding DNA: TGCGCCAGCAGCCCCGGACACAACCAAGAGACCCAGTACTTC. The chain couples TRBV5-1 to TRBJ2-5; TRBD1 might be the D (5 bases). The CDR3 has 14 amino acids. The V end was cut by 4 bases, the J end by 0 bases, with 10 bases between. CDR1 is SGHRS, CDR2 YFSETQ, per germline.

This rearrangement joins TRBV4-2 to TRBJ1-2; TRBD1 is a possible D gene (5 bases). V gave up 1 base and J gave up 4 bases, with 16 bases separating them. The V gene's germline CDR1 is LGHNA and CDR2 YNFKEQ. The CDR3 is 16 amino acids. For the CDR3, the DNA is TGTGCCAGCAGCCAAGCCGCGGGGGGGGTGCGCTATGGCTACACCTTC. Encoded protein: CASSQAAGGVRYGYTF.

The chain uses TRBV20-1 and TRBJ2-1; D remains unclear. The V end lost 2 bases, the J end lost 7 bases, and 6 bases lay between the germline ends. Germline V lookup: CDR1 DFQATT, CDR2 SNEGSKA (reference sequence). CDR3 size: 11 residues. Written as DNA, the CDR3 is TGCAGTGCTAGATTAGGGAATGAGCAGTTCTTC. This gives the protein CSARLGNEQFF.

The chain recombines TRBV2 with TRBJ2-1; 8 nucleotides line up with TRBD1. This CDR3 is built from 12 residues. Germline V gene data show CDR1 as SNHLY and CDR2 as FYNNEI. V gave up 10 bases and J gave up 2 bases; unmatched junction bases: 1. In nucleotides, the CDR3 is TGTGCCAACAGGGGGACCTACAATGAGCAGTTCTTC. Translation: CANRGTYNEQFF.

This chain links TRBV28 with TRBJ2-1; no firm D call. The ends were cut back, 7 bases at V and 3 bases at J, with 19 bases in the middle. The CDR3 is 16 amino acids. From germline, CDR1 is MDHEN and CDR2 SYDVKM. The DNA for the CDR3 is TGTGCCAGCACTACCGGTCCCTTAGGTGGCTACAATGAGCAGTTCTTC. This codes for CASTTGPLGGYNEQFF.

The chain employs TRBV2 and TRBJ1-2; TRBD1 matches 9 bases. There are 14 residues in the CDR3. The germline V gene encodes CDR1 SNHLY and CDR2 FYNNEI. The junction had 6 bases not matched to a gene; V was cut back by 2 bases and J by 8 bases. For the CDR3, the DNA is TGTGCCAGCAGTGAACCCGGACAGGGGTACGGCTACACCTTC. Protein product: CASSEPGQGYGYTF.